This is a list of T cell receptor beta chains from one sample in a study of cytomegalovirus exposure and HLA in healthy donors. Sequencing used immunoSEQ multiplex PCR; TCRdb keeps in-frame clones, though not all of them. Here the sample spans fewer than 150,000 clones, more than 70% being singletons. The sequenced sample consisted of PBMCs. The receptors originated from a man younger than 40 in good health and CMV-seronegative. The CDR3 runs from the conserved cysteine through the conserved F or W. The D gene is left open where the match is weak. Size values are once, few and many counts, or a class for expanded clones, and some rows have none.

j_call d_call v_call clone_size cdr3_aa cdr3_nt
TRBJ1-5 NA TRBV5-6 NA CASSSGPGSGYSNQPQHF TGTGCCAGCAGCTCCGGACCGGGATCGGGCTATAGCAATCAGCCCCAGCATTTT
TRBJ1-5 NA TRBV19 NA CASSFQGEESQPQHF TGTGCCAGTAGTTTCCAGGGTGAAGAGAGTCAGCCCCAGCATTTT
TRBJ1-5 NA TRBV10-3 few CAISEEGQPQHF TGTGCCATCAGTGAGGAGGGTCAGCCCCAGCATTTT
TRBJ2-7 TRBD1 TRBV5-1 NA CASSWDRPTYEQYF TGCGCCAGCAGCTGGGACAGGCCTACCTACGAGCAGTACTTC
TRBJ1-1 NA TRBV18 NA CASSPGLRQGFILGTEAFF TGTGCCAGCTCACCAGGGCTGAGGCAGGGCTTCATTCTCGGGACTGAAGCTTTCTTT
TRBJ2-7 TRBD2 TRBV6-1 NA CASIQREGAYEQYF TGTGCCAGCATCCAGCGGGAGGGGGCCTACGAGCAGTACTTC
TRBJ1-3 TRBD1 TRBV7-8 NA CASRPTGSGNTIYF TGTGCCAGCAGACCGACAGGGTCAGGAAACACCATATATTTT
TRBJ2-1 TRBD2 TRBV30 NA CAWKLAGGHNEQFF TGTGCCTGGAAACTAGCGGGAGGGCACAATGAGCAGTTCTTC
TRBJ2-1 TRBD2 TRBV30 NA CAWSVASSGILEQFF TGTGCCTGGAGTGTCGCGTCTAGCGGGATCCTAGAGCAGTTCTTC
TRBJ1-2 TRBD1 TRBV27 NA CASGTGGYGYTF TGTGCCAGCGGGACAGGGGGCTATGGCTACACCTTC
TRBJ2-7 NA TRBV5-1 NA CASSPSGEAGFHEQYF TGCGCCAGCAGCCCGTCGGGGGAGGCGGGGTTCCACGAGCAGTACTTC
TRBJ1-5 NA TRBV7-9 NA CASSFGSNQPQHF TGTGCCAGCAGCTTCGGTAGCAATCAGCCCCAGCATTTT
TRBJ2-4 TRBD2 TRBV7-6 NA CASSPGGWGGGNIQYF TGTGCCAGCAGCCCGGGAGGATGGGGGGGAGGGAACATTCAGTACTTC
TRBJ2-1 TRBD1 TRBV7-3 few CASSLHQLGTGGYNEQFF TGTGCCAGCAGCTTACACCAGCTCGGGACAGGGGGATACAATGAGCAGTTCTTC
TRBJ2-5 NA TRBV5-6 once CASSSTGTPRETQYF TGTGCCAGCAGCTCCACAGGTACACCAAGGGAGACCCAGTACTTC
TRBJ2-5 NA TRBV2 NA CASKRVRERETQYF TGTGCCAGCAAAAGGGTCCGGGAGAGAGAGACCCAGTACTTC
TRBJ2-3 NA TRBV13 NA CASSLEHTDTQYF TGTGCCAGCAGCTTAGAACACACAGATACGCAGTATTTT
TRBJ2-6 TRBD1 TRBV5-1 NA CASSLVGQGASGANVLTF TGCGCCAGCAGCTTGGTGGGACAGGGGGCGTCTGGGGCCAACGTCCTGACTTTC
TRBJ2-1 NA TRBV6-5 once CASEKGSLPGGEQFF TGTGCCAGCGAAAAGGGATCCCTCCCCGGAGGTGAGCAGTTCTTC
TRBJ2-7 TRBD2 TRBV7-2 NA CASSLGGWRESYEQYF TGTGCCAGCAGCTTAGGGGGATGGCGGGAGTCCTACGAGCAGTACTTC
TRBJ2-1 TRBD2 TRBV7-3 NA CASMRTSGSYNEQFF TGTGCCAGCATGAGGACTAGCGGGTCCTACAATGAGCAGTTCTTC
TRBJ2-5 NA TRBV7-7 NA CASSRSVQETQYF TGTGCTAGCAGCCGGTCGGTACAAGAGACCCAGTACTTC
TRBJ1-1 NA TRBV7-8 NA CASSLARVGTEAFF TGTGCCAGCAGCTTAGCGCGGGTCGGCACTGAAGCTTTCTTT
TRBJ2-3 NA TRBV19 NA CASSDWRGTDTQYF TGTGCCAGTAGTGATTGGAGGGGCACAGATACGCAGTATTTT
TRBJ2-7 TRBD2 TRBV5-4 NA CASSGGTSVTYEQYF TGTGCCAGCAGCGGCGGGACTAGCGTAACCTACGAGCAGTACTTC
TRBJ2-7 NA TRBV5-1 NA CASSLGYTGSSYEQYF TGCGCCAGCAGCTTGGGCTATACAGGGAGCTCCTACGAGCAGTACTTC
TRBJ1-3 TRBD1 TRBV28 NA CASSTLGGVGNTIYF TGTGCCAGCAGTACCTTAGGGGGCGTGGGAAACACCATATATTTT
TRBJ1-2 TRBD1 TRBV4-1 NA CASSPTRQGAYGYTF TGCGCCAGCAGCCCCACCCGACAGGGGGCCTATGGCTACACCTTC
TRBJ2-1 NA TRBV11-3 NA CASSLYNRNEQFF TGTGCCAGCAGCCTGTATAACAGGAATGAGCAGTTCTTC
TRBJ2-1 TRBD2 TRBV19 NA CASSMTSGRINGQFF TGTGCCAGTAGTATGACTAGCGGGAGGATTAATGGGCAGTTCTTC
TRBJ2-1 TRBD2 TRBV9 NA CASSVVGLAGSDEQFF TGTGCCAGCAGCGTAGTAGGACTAGCGGGATCGGATGAGCAGTTCTTC
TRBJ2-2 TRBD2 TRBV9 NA CASSARDYPAGELFF TGTGCCAGCAGCGCGCGGGACTATCCTGCCGGGGAGCTGTTTTTT